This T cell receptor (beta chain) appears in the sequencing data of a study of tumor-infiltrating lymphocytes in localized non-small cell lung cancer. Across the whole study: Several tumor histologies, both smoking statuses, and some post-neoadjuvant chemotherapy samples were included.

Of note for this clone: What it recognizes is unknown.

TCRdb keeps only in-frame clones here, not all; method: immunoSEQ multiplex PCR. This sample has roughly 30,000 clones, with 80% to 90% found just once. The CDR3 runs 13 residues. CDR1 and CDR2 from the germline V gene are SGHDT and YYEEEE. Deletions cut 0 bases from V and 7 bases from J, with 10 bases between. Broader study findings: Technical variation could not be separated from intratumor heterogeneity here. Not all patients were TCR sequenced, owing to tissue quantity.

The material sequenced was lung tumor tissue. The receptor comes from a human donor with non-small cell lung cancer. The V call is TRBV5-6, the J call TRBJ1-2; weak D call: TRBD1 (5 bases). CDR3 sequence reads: CASSLEGRGGYTF. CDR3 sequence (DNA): TGTGCCAGCAGCTTGGAGGGAAGGGGTGGCTACACCTTC.